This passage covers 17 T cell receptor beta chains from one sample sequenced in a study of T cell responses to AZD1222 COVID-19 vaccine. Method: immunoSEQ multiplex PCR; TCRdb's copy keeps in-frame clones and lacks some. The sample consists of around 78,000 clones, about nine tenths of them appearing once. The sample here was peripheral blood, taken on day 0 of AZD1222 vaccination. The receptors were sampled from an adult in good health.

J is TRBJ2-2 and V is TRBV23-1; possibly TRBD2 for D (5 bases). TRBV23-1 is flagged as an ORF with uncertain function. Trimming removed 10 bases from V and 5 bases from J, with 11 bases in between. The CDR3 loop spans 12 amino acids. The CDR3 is CATSPGTGELFF. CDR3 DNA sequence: TGCGCCACTTCTCCGGGAACCGGGGAGCTGTTTTTT.

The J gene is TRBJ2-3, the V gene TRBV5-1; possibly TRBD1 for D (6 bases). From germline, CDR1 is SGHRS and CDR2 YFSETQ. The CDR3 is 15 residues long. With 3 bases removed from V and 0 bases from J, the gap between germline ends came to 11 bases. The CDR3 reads CASSYTGRSTDTQYF. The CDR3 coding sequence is TGCGCCAGCAGCTACACAGGGAGAAGCACAGATACGCAGTATTTT.

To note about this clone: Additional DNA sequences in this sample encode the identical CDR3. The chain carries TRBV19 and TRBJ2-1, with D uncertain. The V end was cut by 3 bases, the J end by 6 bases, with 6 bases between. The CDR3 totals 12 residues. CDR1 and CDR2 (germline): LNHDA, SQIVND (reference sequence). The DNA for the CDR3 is TGTGCCAGTAGTATCCGTAGCAATGAGCAGTTCTTC. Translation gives CASSIRSNEQFF.

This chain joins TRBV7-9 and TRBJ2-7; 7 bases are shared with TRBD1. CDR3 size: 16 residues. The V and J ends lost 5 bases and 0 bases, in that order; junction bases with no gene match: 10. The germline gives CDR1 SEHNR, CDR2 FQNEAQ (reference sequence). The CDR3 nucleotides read TGTGCCAGCAGCCACTCAGACAGGGTTGGCTCCTACGAGCAGTACTTC. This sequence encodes CASSHSDRVGSYEQYF.

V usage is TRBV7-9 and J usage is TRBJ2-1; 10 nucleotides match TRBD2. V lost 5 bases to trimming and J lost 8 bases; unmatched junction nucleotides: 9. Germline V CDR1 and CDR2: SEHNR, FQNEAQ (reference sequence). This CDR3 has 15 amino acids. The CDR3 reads CASSQRGGDGDEQFF. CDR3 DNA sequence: TGTGCCAGCAGCCAGCGGGGGGGCGATGGCGATGAGCAGTTCTTC.

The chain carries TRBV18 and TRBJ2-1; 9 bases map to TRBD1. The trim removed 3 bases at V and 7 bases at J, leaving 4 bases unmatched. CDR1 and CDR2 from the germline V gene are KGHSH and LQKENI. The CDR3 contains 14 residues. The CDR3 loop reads CASSPRTGENEQFF. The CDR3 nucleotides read TGTGCCAGCTCACCCAGGACAGGGGAAAATGAGCAGTTCTTC.

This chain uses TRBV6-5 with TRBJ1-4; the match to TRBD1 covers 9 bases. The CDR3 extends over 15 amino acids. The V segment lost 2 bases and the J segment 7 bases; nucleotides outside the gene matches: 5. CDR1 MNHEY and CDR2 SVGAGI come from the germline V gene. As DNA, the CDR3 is TGTGCCAGCAGTTACGGGACAGGGTCCGCTGAAAAACTGTTTTTT. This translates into CASSYGTGSAEKLFF.

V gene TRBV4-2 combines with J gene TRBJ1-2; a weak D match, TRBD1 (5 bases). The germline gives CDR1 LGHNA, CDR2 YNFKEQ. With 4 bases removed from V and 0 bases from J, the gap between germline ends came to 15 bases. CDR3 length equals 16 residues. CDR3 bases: TGTGCCAGCAGCCGGACTCTGGGGGGGGCTAACTATGGCTACACCTTC. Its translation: CASSRTLGGANYGYTF.

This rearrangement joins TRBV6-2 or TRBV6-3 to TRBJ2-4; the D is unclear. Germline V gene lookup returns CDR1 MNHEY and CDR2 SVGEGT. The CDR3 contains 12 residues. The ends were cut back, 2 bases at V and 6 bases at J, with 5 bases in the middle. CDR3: CASSYARNIQYF. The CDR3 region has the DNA TGTGCCAGCAGTTACGCCCGAAACATTCAGTACTTC.

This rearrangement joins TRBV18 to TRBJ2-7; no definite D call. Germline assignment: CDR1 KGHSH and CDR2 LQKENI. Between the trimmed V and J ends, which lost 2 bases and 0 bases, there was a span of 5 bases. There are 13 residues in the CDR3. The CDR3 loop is CASSPNSSYEQYF. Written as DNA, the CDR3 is TGTGCCAGCTCACCAAACAGCTCCTACGAGCAGTACTTC.

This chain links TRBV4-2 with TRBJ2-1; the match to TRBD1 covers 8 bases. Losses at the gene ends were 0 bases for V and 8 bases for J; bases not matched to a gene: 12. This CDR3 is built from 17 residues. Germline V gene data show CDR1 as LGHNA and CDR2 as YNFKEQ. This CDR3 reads CASSQEYSGQGADEQFF. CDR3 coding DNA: TGTGCCAGCAGCCAAGAGTACTCGGGGCAGGGGGCGGATGAGCAGTTCTTC.

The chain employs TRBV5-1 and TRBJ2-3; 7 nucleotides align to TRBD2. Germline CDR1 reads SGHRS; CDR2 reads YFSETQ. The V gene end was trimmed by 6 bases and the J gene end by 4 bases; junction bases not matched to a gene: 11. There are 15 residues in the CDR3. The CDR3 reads CASTDTGGSADTQYF. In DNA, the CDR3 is TGCGCCAGCACCGATACGGGGGGATCTGCAGATACGCAGTATTTT.

CDR3 sequence reads: CASSPPGFSPLHF. The CDR3 region has the DNA TGTGCCAGCAGCCCCCCGGGGTTTTCACCCCTCCACTTT. V is TRBV5-6 and J is TRBJ1-6; D is ambiguous. The CDR3 spans 13 residues. Per germline, CDR1 SGHDT and CDR2 YYEEEE. V was clipped by 4 bases and J by 9 bases, with 11 bases between them.

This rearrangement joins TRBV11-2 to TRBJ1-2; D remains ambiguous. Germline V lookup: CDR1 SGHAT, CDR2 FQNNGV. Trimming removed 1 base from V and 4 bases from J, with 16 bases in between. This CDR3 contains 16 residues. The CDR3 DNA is TGTGCCAGCAGCTTAGGGAGATCCGACGGCGTCTATGGCTACACCTTC. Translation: CASSLGRSDGVYGYTF.

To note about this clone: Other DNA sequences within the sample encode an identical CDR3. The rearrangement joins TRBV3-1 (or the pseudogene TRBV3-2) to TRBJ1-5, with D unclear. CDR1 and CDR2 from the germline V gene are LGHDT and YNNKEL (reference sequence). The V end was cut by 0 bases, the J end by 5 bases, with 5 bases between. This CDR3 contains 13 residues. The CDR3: CASSQDRDQPQHF. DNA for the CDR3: TGTGCCAGCAGCCAAGATCGAGATCAGCCCCAGCATTTT.

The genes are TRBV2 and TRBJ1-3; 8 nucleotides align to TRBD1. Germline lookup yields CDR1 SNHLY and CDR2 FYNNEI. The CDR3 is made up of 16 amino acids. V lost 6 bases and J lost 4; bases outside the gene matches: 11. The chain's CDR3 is CASRVDRVIPGNTIYF. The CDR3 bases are TGTGCCAGCAGGGTGGACAGGGTCATTCCCGGAAACACCATATATTTT.

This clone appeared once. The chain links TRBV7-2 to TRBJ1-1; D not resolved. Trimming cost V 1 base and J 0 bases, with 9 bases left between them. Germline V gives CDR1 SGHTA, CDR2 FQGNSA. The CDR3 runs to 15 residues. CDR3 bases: TGTGCCAGCAGCTTAGTAGGGTCTATGAACACTGAAGCTTTCTTT. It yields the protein CASSLVGSMNTEAFF.